The sequence of this T cell receptor beta chain was determined in a study of shared clonotypes between healthy human individuals. In the case of this clone: This specimen includes other DNA sequences encoding the same CDR3.

Sorted-subset replicate PCRs used 200 ng of genomic DNA. This amount corresponded to 30,000 to 35,000 T cell genomes. Some clones are missing from TCRdb's copy, which holds only in-frame ones; the method was immunoSEQ multiplex PCR. The sample records around 2.5 million clones, approximately 93% being singletons. The germline V gene encodes CDR1 SGHNT and CDR2 YYREEE (reference sequence). There are 13 residues in the CDR3. Trimming took 3 bases from V and 1 from J, leaving 6 bases between them. Input material: naive CD4+ T cells from PBMCs. This sample's subset: CD45RA+ positively selected. This sequence originates from a man between 18 and 35 years old in good health. Some clones in this sample may be carry-over from other donors' samples. The chain is built from TRBV5-4 and TRBJ2-3; D not certain. CDR3 sequence: CASSSAGTDTQYF. CDR3 DNA sequence: TGTGCCAGCAGCTCTGCGGGCACAGATACGCAGTATTTT.